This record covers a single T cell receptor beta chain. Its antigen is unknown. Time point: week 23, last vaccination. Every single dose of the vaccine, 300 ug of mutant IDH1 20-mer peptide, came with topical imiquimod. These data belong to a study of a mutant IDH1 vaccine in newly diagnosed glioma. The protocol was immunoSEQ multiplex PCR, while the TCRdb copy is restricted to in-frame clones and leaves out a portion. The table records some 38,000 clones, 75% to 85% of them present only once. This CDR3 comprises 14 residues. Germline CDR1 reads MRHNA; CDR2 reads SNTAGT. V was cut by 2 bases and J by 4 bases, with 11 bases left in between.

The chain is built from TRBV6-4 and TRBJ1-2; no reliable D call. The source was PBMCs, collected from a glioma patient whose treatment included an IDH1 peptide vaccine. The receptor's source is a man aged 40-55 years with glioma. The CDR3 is CASSDTGRPYGYTF. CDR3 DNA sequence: TGTGCCAGCAGTGACACCGGACGGCCCTATGGCTACACCTTC.